Detailed here is one T cell receptor beta chain. Its antigen is unknown. The V end lost 1 base, the J end lost 3 bases, and 10 bases lay between the germline ends. The CDR3 totals 15 residues. Germline values: CDR1 SGHTA, CDR2 FQGNSA. These data come from a study of cytomegalovirus exposure and HLA in healthy donors. As for the study in general: As released early, the data held roughly 85 million unique TCRs from HLA-typed donors.

PCR involved 60 Vbeta and 13 Jbeta primers. Produced via immunoSEQ multiplex PCR; TCRdb's table is partial and in-frame only. The sample holds about 130,000 clones; 70% to 80% are singletons and the top ten take 2.9%. Whole-study results and caveats: The classifier was said to identify cytomegalovirus status with high specificity and sensitivity. 150 to 200 TCR beta chains were listed as cytomegalovirus-associated. Equally common other TCR beta chains were less clonally expanded than HLA-associated ones, a later analysis found.

The chain uses TRBV7-2 and TRBJ1-5; no definite D call. The sample was PBMCs. This sequence was found in a human donor in good health. This CDR3 reads CASSLGRLANQPQHF. Here the CDR3 DNA reads TGTGCCAGCAGCTTAGGGAGACTAGCCAATCAGCCCCAGCATTTT.